The 32 T cell receptor beta chains listed next were all sequenced from one sample in a study of coeliac disease. Profiled with immunoSEQ multiplex PCR; TCRdb holds only in-frame clones, not every one. The sample gives 4,000 to 5,000 clones, about 61% of which show up once; roughly 12% is in the top ten. The source material was lamina propria lymphocytes from the gut. These receptors all come from a woman in her seventies with celiac disease.

The chain is built from TRBV4-3 and TRBJ1-3; no definite D call. This CDR3 has 15 residues. Trimming cost V 0 bases and J 3 bases, with 9 bases left between them. CDR1 is LGHNA and CDR2 is YSLEER in the germline V gene. CDR3 in DNA: TGCGCCAGCAGCCAAGAGGCGGGATTTGGAAACACCATATATTTT. Its translation: CASSQEAGFGNTIYF.

The chain links TRBV27 to TRBJ1-2, with 7 bases matching TRBD1. The ends lost 9 bases at V and 0 bases at J; junction bases unmatched: 7. The V gene's germline CDR1 is MNHEY and CDR2 SMNVEV (reference sequence). This CDR3 is built from 14 residues. The CDR3 protein is CASSRDRANYGYTF. CDR3 DNA sequence: TGTGCCAGTAGCCGGGACAGAGCTAACTATGGCTACACCTTC.

This clone has more than one count but fewer than ten. The rearrangement joins TRBV4-2 to TRBJ2-2; D may be TRBD2 (6 bases). The CDR3 is 15 residues long. The V end was cut by 4 bases, the J end by 1 base, with 10 bases between. Germline V gene data show CDR1 as LGHNA and CDR2 as YNFKEQ. CDR3 bases: TGTGCCAGCAGCCCCCTGGGAGGGAACACCGGGGAGCTGTTTTTT. Translated: CASSPLGGNTGELFF.

The table lists this clone with a few counts. CDR3 sequence: CASSLTGGNYEQYF. DNA for the CDR3: TGTGCCAGCAGTTTGACAGGGGGCAATTACGAGCAGTACTTC. This chain joins TRBV28 and TRBJ2-7; 10 positions match TRBD1. Germline CDR1 is MDHEN and CDR2 is SYDVKM. V lost 3 bases, J lost 4 bases, and 3 bases stayed unmatched. The CDR3 contains 14 residues.

The chain is built from TRBV5-4 and TRBJ1-1; a weak D match, TRBD1 (5 bases). CDR3 size: 15 residues. The V gene's germline CDR1 is SGHNT and CDR2 YYREEE (reference sequence). Trimming took 1 base from V and 3 from J, leaving 13 bases between them. The CDR3 coding sequence is TGTGCCAGCAGCTTGCCCCAGGGAAGTCACACTGAAGCTTTCTTT. Protein sequence: CASSLPQGSHTEAFF.

The chain is built from TRBV4-3 and TRBJ2-3; D perhaps matches TRBD1 (6 bases). The CDR3 has 13 residues. Trimming removed 3 bases at V and 3 bases at J, with 7 bases between. The germline V gene encodes CDR1 LGHNA and CDR2 YSLEER. CDR3 protein: CASSQGTTDTQYF. The CDR3 DNA sequence: TGCGCCAGCAGCCAGGGGACAACAGATACGCAGTATTTT.

This sequence joins TRBV5-1 and TRBJ2-7, with 8 nucleotides matching TRBD1. In germline, CDR1 is SGHRS, CDR2 YFSETQ. The CDR3 covers 11 residues. The V gene end was trimmed by 7 bases and the J gene end by 5 bases; junction bases not matched to a gene: 2. The CDR3 region is CASGQGHEQYF. CDR3 nucleotides: TGCGCCAGCGGACAGGGCCACGAGCAGTACTTC.

The gene calls are TRBV27 and TRBJ2-1, with TRBD1 as a possible D gene (5 bases). Germline V gene data show CDR1 as MNHEY and CDR2 as SMNVEV (reference sequence). Trimming removed 4 bases at V and 10 bases at J, with 11 bases between. This CDR3 region has 12 residues. In DNA form, the CDR3 reads TGTGCCAGCAGTTCCGTGACAGAAGAGCAGTTCTTC. It specifies CASSSVTEEQFF.

This chain connects TRBV27 to TRBJ2-7, with a weak D call TRBD1 (5 bases). Trimming took 4 bases from V and 3 from J, leaving 7 bases between them. CDR3 length: 12 amino acids. CDR1 MNHEY and CDR2 SMNVEV come from the germline V gene (reference sequence). The CDR3 region has the DNA TGTGCCAGCAGTTCCAGGGACTACGAGCAGTACTTC. Translated: CASSSRDYEQYF.

The chain carries TRBV4-3 and TRBJ1-2; no definite D call. CDR3 length: 13 amino acids. The V end was cut by 0 bases, the J end by 4 bases, with 6 bases between. Per the germline V gene, CDR1 is LGHNA and CDR2 is YSLEER. The CDR3 DNA reads as TGCGCCAGCAGCCAAGATCTCGGCTATGGCTACACCTTC. Its protein is CASSQDLGYGYTF.

The genes are TRBV7-9 and TRBJ1-2; TRBD1 matches 8 bases. Trimming at V came to 5 bases and at J to 6 bases, leaving 8 bases not matched to a gene. Germline V gives CDR1 SEHNR, CDR2 FQNEAQ (reference sequence). The CDR3 covers 14 residues. The DNA for the CDR3 is TGTGCCAGCAGCCCCAAGGACAGGGTTGATGGCTACACCTTC. It yields the protein CASSPKDRVDGYTF.

This chain links TRBV27 with TRBJ2-7, with 8 nucleotides matching TRBD2. The CDR3 totals 14 residues. The germline gives CDR1 MNHEY, CDR2 SMNVEV (reference sequence). J lost 5 bases, V lost 5 bases, and 8 bases had no gene match. The CDR3 DNA reads TGTGCCAGCAGTCCCTTGCGGGGGGTCGACGAGCAGTACTTC. This codes for CASSPLRGVDEQYF.

The chain carries TRBV18 and TRBJ2-7; TRBD1 is a possible D gene (5 bases). The CDR3 runs to 15 residues. CDR1 and CDR2 from the germline V gene are KGHSH and LQKENI. The V end was cut by 4 bases, the J end by 5 bases, with 18 bases between. CDR3 coding DNA: TGTGCCAGCTCACGGGGTTCCAGGGTAGACAACGAGCAGTACTTC. The encoded protein is CASSRGSRVDNEQYF. The complete variable domain, with remaining parts taken from reference TRBV18 and TRBJ2-7, reads NAGVMQNPRHLVRRRGQEARLRCSPMKGHSHVYWYRQLPEEGLKFMVYLQKENIIDESGMPKERFSAEFPKEGPSILRIQQVVRGDSAAYFCASSRGSRVDNEQYFGPGTRLTVT.

The V gene is TRBV15, the J gene TRBJ2-1, with D maybe TRBD2 (5 bases). Germline values: CDR1 LNHNV, CDR2 YYDKDF (reference sequence). The CDR3 loop spans 16 amino acids. Between the trimmed V and J ends, which lost 3 bases and 6 bases, there was a span of 18 bases. The CDR3 protein is CATSSEALTRGNEQFF. CDR3 nucleotides: TGTGCCACCAGCAGTGAAGCCCTTACCCGGGGCAATGAGCAGTTCTTC.

In its sample, this clone was seen a few times. This chain uses TRBV2 with TRBJ2-7; 7 positions agree with TRBD1. Trimming at V came to 3 bases and at J to 2 bases, leaving 7 bases not matched to a gene. This CDR3 spans 15 amino acids. CDR1 SNHLY and CDR2 FYNNEI come from the germline V gene. This CDR3 reads CASSEGPGGTYEQYF. As DNA, the CDR3 is TGTGCCAGCAGTGAGGGTCCAGGGGGAACCTACGAGCAGTACTTC.

The chain links TRBV6-5 to TRBJ1-1, with 9 bases fitting TRBD1. This CDR3 spans 14 amino acids. V lost 6 bases to trimming and J lost 7 bases; unmatched junction nucleotides: 9. Germline V CDR1 and CDR2: MNHEY, SVGAGI. CDR3 in amino acids: CASRRIDRGGEAFF. Here the CDR3 DNA reads TGTGCCAGCAGACGCATCGACAGGGGGGGTGAAGCTTTCTTT.

The chain joins TRBV2 to TRBJ2-7; the match to TRBD1 covers 8 bases. The CDR3 consists of 13 residues. Trimming took 6 bases from V and 3 from J; bases not matched to a gene: 4. CDR1 is SNHLY, CDR2 FYNNEI, per germline. CDR3 nucleotides: TGTGCCAGCAGCGTTACAGGGGGCTACGAGCAGTACTTC. It codes for CASSVTGGYEQYF.

By proportion, this clone is medium-sized (0.01 to 0.1%). This chain joins TRBV12-5 and TRBJ2-7; 9 nucleotides align to TRBD1. This CDR3 region has 13 residues. V was clipped by 5 bases and J by 3 bases; unmatched bases: 2. Per germline, CDR1 LGHNT and CDR2 FRNRAP. The DNA for the CDR3 is TGTGCTAGTGGTGTGGACAGGGGCTACGAGCAGTACTTC. Translated, it gives CASGVDRGYEQYF.

V and J are TRBV19 and TRBJ2-2; no firm D call. V lost 3 bases, J lost 11 bases, and 13 bases lay in between. Germline V gene sequence: CDR1 LNHDA, CDR2 SQIVND (reference sequence). This CDR3 is built from 13 residues. CDR3: CASSIGQVVELFF. The CDR3 DNA is TGTGCCAGTAGTATTGGGCAGGTCGTCGAGCTGTTTTTT.

The V gene is TRBV11-2, the J gene TRBJ1-2; D ambiguous. Germline assignment: CDR1 SGHAT and CDR2 FQNNGV. V was cut by 0 bases and J by 0 bases, with 14 bases left in between. This CDR3 has 17 amino acids. The DNA of the CDR3 is TGTGCCAGCAGCTTAGAGGCAGGTTTTCTTTCTAACTATGGCTACACCTTC. Translating gives CASSLEAGFLSNYGYTF.

The chain has TRBV13 and TRBJ2-3; perhaps TRBD1 as D (6 bases). The V gene's germline CDR1 is PRHDT and CDR2 FYEKMQ (reference sequence). V was clipped by 4 bases and J by 6 bases, with 23 bases between them. The CDR3 consists of 17 residues. The CDR3 loop is CASSSYRDNRNSDTQYF. The CDR3 DNA reads as TGTGCCAGCAGCTCCTATAGGGACAATAGAAATTCGGATACGCAGTATTTT.

The V and J genes are TRBV7-9 and TRBJ1-2; 7 positions match TRBD1. Looked up from germline, CDR1 is SEHNR and CDR2 is FQNEAQ (reference sequence). The junction had 17 bases not matched to a gene; V was cut back by 4 bases and J by 6 bases. This CDR3 comprises 17 residues. The CDR3 region has the DNA TGTGCCAGCAGCTGGCCCCGGACAGGAGGGGCCATCGATGGCTACACCTTC. It specifies CASSWPRTGGAIDGYTF.

V usage is TRBV19 and J usage is TRBJ1-1; 7 bases line up with TRBD1. The CDR3 is made up of 14 amino acids. Germline CDR1 reads LNHDA; CDR2 reads SQIVND (reference sequence). The J segment lost 4 bases and the V segment lost 2 bases, leaving 4 bases of the junction unmatched. The CDR3 loop reads CASSILAGGTEAFF. The CDR3 DNA follows: TGTGCCAGTAGTATACTCGCAGGGGGCACTGAAGCTTTCTTT.

The V and J genes are TRBV5-1 and TRBJ2-6, with unresolved D. The germline V gene encodes CDR1 SGHRS and CDR2 YFSETQ. The CDR3 contains 18 residues. Trimming took 7 bases from V and 5 from J, leaving 25 bases between them. The CDR3 is CASHYKSGSQSRANVLTF. The CDR3 DNA reads as TGCGCCAGCCACTACAAATCGGGTTCACAAAGTCGGGCCAACGTCCTGACTTTC. The variable domain in full, completed from reference TRBV5-1 and TRBJ2-6, reads KAGVTQTPRYLIKTRGQQVTLSCSPISGHRSVSWYQQTPGQGLQFLFEYFSETQRNKGNFPGRFSGRQFSNSRSEMNVSTLELGDSALYLCASHYKSGSQSRANVLTFGAGSRLTVL.

J is TRBJ1-5 and V is TRBV7-8, with TRBD1 identical over 9 bases. The junction had 5 bases not matched to a gene; V was cut back by 5 bases and J by 12 bases. CDR3 length: 12 amino acids. Per the germline V gene, CDR1 is SGHVS and CDR2 is FQNEAQ. The CDR3 spells CASSPGTGLQHF. The CDR3 nucleotides are TGTGCCAGCAGCCCAGGGACAGGGCTCCAGCATTTT.

The chain is built from TRBV5-1 and TRBJ2-3; TRBD1 matches at 7 bases. This CDR3 is built from 15 residues. Germline assignment: CDR1 SGHRS and CDR2 YFSETQ. Trimming removed 6 bases from V and 4 bases from J; junction bases left unmatched: 11. The DNA for the CDR3 is TGCGCCAGCACGATCGAGGGGGCTAGGGCAGATACGCAGTATTTT. This gives the protein CASTIEGARADTQYF.

The chain employs TRBV4-1 and TRBJ1-2; unclear D gene. The CDR3 consists of 13 residues. Germline CDR1 and CDR2: MGHRA and YSYEKL. V lost 2 bases and J 6 bases, leaving 10 bases between the germline ends. The CDR3 sequence: CASSQSRLDGYTF. DNA of the CDR3: TGCGCCAGCAGCCAAAGTCGGTTGGATGGCTACACCTTC.

This clone was recorded a few times. This chain connects TRBV2 to TRBJ2-2, with 11 positions matching TRBD2. Germline V gene sequence: CDR1 SNHLY, CDR2 FYNNEI. After removal of 6 bases from V and 7 bases from J, the junction contained 10 bases not matched to a gene. The CDR3 covers 16 residues. The CDR3 loop is CASRGTSGRVVGELFF. The CDR3 nucleotides are TGTGCCAGCAGGGGGACTAGCGGACGTGTCGTCGGGGAGCTGTTTTTT.

The chain has TRBV9 and TRBJ1-2; D is ambiguous. The germline gives CDR1 SGDLS, CDR2 YYNGEE. Trimming pared 3 bases from V and 0 bases from J, leaving 6 bases between. The CDR3 extends over 13 amino acids. In DNA, the CDR3 is TGTGCCAGCAGCGGTTCAACTAACTATGGCTACACCTTC. It encodes CASSGSTNYGYTF.

The V and J genes are TRBV9 and TRBJ2-2; D is perhaps TRBD2 (7 bases). This CDR3 is 15 amino acids long. The V end lost 7 bases, the J end lost 5 bases, and 18 bases lay between the germline ends. CDR1 and CDR2 (germline): SGDLS, YYNGEE. The CDR3 nucleotides are TGTGCCAGCTCCCCGTGGGGGGGCCGGACCGGGGAGCTGTTTTTT. Its protein is CASSPWGGRTGELFF.

This clone was detected only a few times. The V and J genes are TRBV18 and TRBJ2-1; 11 bases align to TRBD2. The CDR3 has 16 residues. The V gene end was trimmed by 0 bases and the J gene end by 7 bases; junction bases not matched to a gene: 5. Germline-derived CDR1 and CDR2 are KGHSH and LQKENI. DNA of the CDR3: TGTGCCAGCTCACCACCTACCGCTAGCGGGGGGAATGAGCAGTTCTTC. Its translation: CASSPPTASGGNEQFF.

The chain combines TRBV4-2 with TRBJ2-1; TRBD2 agrees at 8 bases. Germline V gene lookup returns CDR1 LGHNA and CDR2 YNFKEQ. The CDR3 consists of 16 residues. V trimming: 2 bases; J trimming: 6 bases; junction bases outside the gene matches: 9. The CDR3 is CASSQRGGSGGNEQFF. The CDR3 bases are TGTGCCAGCAGCCAACGGGGGGGGAGTGGGGGCAATGAGCAGTTCTTC.